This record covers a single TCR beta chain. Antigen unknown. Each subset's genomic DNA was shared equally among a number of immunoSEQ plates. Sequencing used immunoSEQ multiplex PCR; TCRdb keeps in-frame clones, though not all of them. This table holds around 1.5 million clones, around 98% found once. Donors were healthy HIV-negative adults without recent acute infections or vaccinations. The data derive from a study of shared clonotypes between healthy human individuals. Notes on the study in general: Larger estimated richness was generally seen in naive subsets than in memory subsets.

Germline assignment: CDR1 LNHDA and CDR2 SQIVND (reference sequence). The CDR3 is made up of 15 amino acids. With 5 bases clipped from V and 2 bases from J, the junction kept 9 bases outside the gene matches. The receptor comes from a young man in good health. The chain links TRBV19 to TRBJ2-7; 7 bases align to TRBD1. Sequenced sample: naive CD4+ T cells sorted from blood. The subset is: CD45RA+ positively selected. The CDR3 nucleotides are TGTGCCAGTAGTCCCCGGAACAGGGGTGCCTACGAGCAGTACTTC. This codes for CASSPRNRGAYEQYF.